The entry that follows covers one T cell receptor beta chain sequence. This clonotype was detected only a few times. What this receptor recognizes is not known. No quality values exist for individual bases; no much larger clone is one base distant. This sample was taken from a study of identical twins (dated by TCRdb to 2015 to 2016). Turning to the overall study: The study deep-sequenced TCR alpha and beta repertoires from monozygotic twins, unrelated adults of various ages and cord blood to test whether fetal clonotypes persist. To rule out contamination, the twin experiments were replicated at different times with different library preparation protocols. The research as a whole found: Invariant T cells such as MAIT and iNKT could partly confound zero-insertion analyses, although diverse VJ usage argued against such confounding for most clonotypes. Compared with coincidental sharing between unrelated individuals, out-of-frame TCR alpha sequences shared between twins showed an excess of sequences with low generation probability. Abundant cord blood beta clonotypes had fewer insertions, young adult naive repertoires showed a similar but weaker trend, and memory repertoires showed no such trend. Conclusions relied on cross-sectional statistical analysis, since the same donors could not be followed over many years. Excess twin sharing in beta out-of-frame sequences was weaker because fewer shared sequences lowered the signal-to-noise ratio. In monozygotic twins, out-of-frame TCR alpha sharing was systematically underestimated by recombination models, although the models agreed with sharing between unrelated individuals.

Preparation of the library involved 5' RACE. The sequencer listed for this sample is Illumina HiSeq 2000. A universal primer binding site was added through template switching, and the final cDNA carried a unique molecular identifier so that TCR cDNA molecules could be counted accurately. First-strand cDNA for TCR alpha and beta chains was synthesized from specific primers in the conserved constant-segment region. To control for contamination, every cDNA library carried two barcodes: a SMART-Mk sample barcode plus Illumina barcodes. TruSeq adapter sequences, together with Illumina sample barcodes, were added in two successive PCR steps. Sequencing of the TCR alpha and beta cDNA libraries was done on the Illumina HiSeq platform using custom primers. For the original study's pipeline: Unique molecular identifiers were extracted from raw reads with MiGEC, and CDR3 positions were determined with MiXCR. Recombination models were inferred per individual with the repgenHMM and IGoR tools using an EM algorithm. The analysis of shared clonotypes was done with the tcR package in R, with sharing normalized by the product of cloneset sizes. To study raw recombination without the effects of thymic and clonal selection, out-of-frame nonproductive sequences were analyzed. The public reads were run again by TCRdb, first through fastp at Q25 and then through MiXCR, and only productive beta chains were kept. Entries are consolidated by CDR3 protein sequence, retaining the most common genes and DNA. These V and J calls rely on TCRdb rather than the paper's analysis. Across this sample there are 400,000 or so distinct CDR3 sequences, with roughly 9% seen only once. The ten biggest clones cover roughly 8.7% of the sample.

Every donor was a healthy Caucasian. The researchers also sequenced three unrelated adults who were not twins: a male aged 18 to 30, a male aged 50 to 60, and a female aged 50 to 60. Miltenyi CD45RO+ enrichment and human naive T-cell isolation kits were used to isolate memory (CD45RO+) and naive T cells from PBMC. The CDR3 holds 17 amino acids from the cysteine to the phenylalanine. Only CDR3 DNA is held: 51 bases, read in frame from base 1. Reading the germline V gene gives CDR1 LGHNA and CDR2 YNFKEQ. V sheds 1 base and J sheds 3 bases, leaving 16 bases between their ends. The chain joins TRBV4-2 to TRBJ2-1; the D region possibly corresponds to TRBD2 (6 bases align). The specimen sequenced was naive T cells sorted from blood. The cell subset or site label on this specimen signifies: cells isolated with a human naive T-cell isolation kit. The TCR sequence derives from a woman in her fifties or sixties in good health. This receptor has the CDR3 CASSQVEGLVLYNEQFF. The nucleotides are TGTGCCAGCAGCCAAGTGGAGGGCTTGGTCCTCTACAATGAGCAGTTCTTC.